Listed here are 10 T cell receptor beta chains from one sample, sequenced in a study of blood T cell repertoires in COVID-19 (TCRdb year 2020). To prepare the library, the immunoSEQ multiplex PCR assay was applied. TCRdb holds this immuneACCESS table with in-frame rearrangements only. Some clones are missing; in checked studies, unresolved V genes explain under half, and the rest has no known cause. This sample is represented by roughly 140,000 clones; about nine tenths of them were singletons. Around 11% of the sample is in the top ten clones. The material sequenced was PBMCs or T cells enriched from blood (not recorded which). The origin of the receptors is a man in his sixties who had recovered from COVID-19.

With respect to this clone: The junction shows a germline mismatch at one end, possibly a read error. The chain recombines TRBV6-5 with TRBJ2-5; TRBD1 matches at 9 bases. The CDR3 spans 13 residues. Germline V CDR1 and CDR2: MNHEY, SVGAGI. CDR3 DNA: TGTGCCAGCAATTTTACGGACCGGACAGGGGCGAACTTC. This gives the protein CASNFTDRTGANF.

The CDR3: CASSYRTEVWDYEQYF. CDR3 nucleotides: TGTGCCAGCAGCTATAGGACAGAAGTTTGGGACTACGAGCAGTACTTC. This chain uses TRBV5-5 with TRBJ2-7; perhaps TRBD1 as D (6 bases). This CDR3 contains 16 residues. Germline V CDR1 and CDR2: SGHKS, YYEKEE (reference sequence). V was pared by 3 bases and J by 3 bases, with 19 bases between.

The rearrangement joins TRBV30 to TRBJ2-3; TRBD1 matches at 7 bases. Losses at the gene ends were 0 bases for V and 7 bases for J; bases not matched to a gene: 13. This CDR3 is 16 amino acids long. CDR1 is GTSNPN, CDR2 SVGIG, per germline (reference sequence). CDR3 DNA sequence: TGTGCCTGGAGTGTCGAGAGGGGCAGGGGGTCACATACGCAGTATTTT. Translated: CAWSVERGRGSHTQYF.

The genes are TRBV2 and TRBJ2-7, with 7 bases lining up with TRBD2. Germline values: CDR1 SNHLY, CDR2 FYNNEI. The CDR3 extends over 14 amino acids. Trimming removed 6 bases from V and 6 bases from J; junction bases left unmatched: 11. CDR3 bases: TGTGCCAGCAGGGGGAGGAGCGAGCGGGGCGAGCAGTACTTC. Amino acids: CASRGRSERGEQYF. The variable domain in full, completed from reference TRBV2 and TRBJ2-7, reads EPEVTQTPSHQVTQMGQEVILRCVPISNHLYFYWYRQILGQKVEFLVSFYNNEISEKSEIFDDQFSVERPDGSNFTLKIRSTKLEDSAMYFCASRGRSERGEQYFGPGTRLTVT.

The J gene is TRBJ1-5, the V gene TRBV27; 8 positions match TRBD1. CDR1 and CDR2 (germline): MNHEY, SMNVEV (reference sequence). The CDR3 extends over 17 amino acids. The trim removed 2 bases at V and 7 bases at J, leaving 13 bases unmatched. This CDR3 reads CASSLLGTTGVGQPQHF. CDR3 in DNA: TGTGCCAGCAGTTTACTAGGGACGACAGGGGTTGGGCAGCCCCAGCATTTT.

The chain joins TRBV6-5 to TRBJ1-4, with TRBD1 matching over 7 bases. The germline gives CDR1 MNHEY, CDR2 SVGAGI. This CDR3 has 14 residues. V lost 8 bases, J lost 4 bases, and 7 bases stayed unmatched. The chain's CDR3 is CASSLGQNNEKLFF. The DNA of the CDR3 is TGTGCCAGCTCCTTGGGACAGAATAATGAAAAACTGTTTTTT.

V gene TRBV7-2 combines with J gene TRBJ2-1, with a weak D call TRBD2 (5 bases). Germline assignment: CDR1 SGHTA and CDR2 FQGNSA. The CDR3 has 16 amino acids. Trimming took off 2 bases at V and 3 bases at J, with 14 bases between the two ends. CDR3 DNA: TGTGCCAGCAGCTTAAGTGGAAGCGGCAGCTACAATGAGCAGTTCTTC. The encoded protein is CASSLSGSGSYNEQFF.

The sample holds a few counts of this clone. V and J are TRBV15 and TRBJ2-5; D perhaps matches TRBD1 (5 bases). The CDR3 spans 16 residues. Trimming removed 5 bases from V and 5 bases from J, with 21 bases in between. The germline V gene encodes CDR1 LNHNV and CDR2 YYDKDF (reference sequence). In DNA form, the CDR3 reads TGTGCCACCAGCTGGGTGGGGCTGGGTGGGTTCGAGACCCAGTACTTC. Translating it yields CATSWVGLGGFETQYF.

This sequence joins TRBV13 and TRBJ2-1; 7 bases agree with TRBD1. The germline CDR1 and CDR2 sequences are PRHDT and FYEKMQ (reference sequence). With 5 bases clipped from V and 9 bases from J, the junction kept 7 bases outside the gene matches. The CDR3 is 13 residues long. This CDR3 reads CASSRDRVGEQFF. The CDR3 coding sequence is TGTGCCAGCAGCAGAGACAGGGTTGGTGAGCAGTTCTTC. Full variable domain (remainder filled in from reference TRBV13 and TRBJ2-1): AAGVIQSPRHLIKEKRETATLKCYPIPRHDTVYWYQQGPGQDPQFLISFYEKMQSDKGSIPDRFSAQQFSDYHSELNMSSLELGDSALYFCASSRDRVGEQFFGPGTRLTVL.

This chain uses TRBV30 with TRBJ1-5; the match to TRBD1 covers 9 bases. The V segment lost 3 bases and the J segment 7 bases; nucleotides outside the gene matches: 7. The CDR3 length is 14 residues. Germline CDR1 is GTSNPN and CDR2 is SVGIG (reference sequence). CDR3 protein: CAWRGQGIWQPQHF. The CDR3 nucleotides read TGTGCCTGGAGGGGACAGGGAATATGGCAGCCCCAGCATTTT.